The subject of this entry is one T cell receptor beta chain. Cohorts were determined from participant-reported clinical history. These data originate in a study of blood T cell repertoires in COVID-19. Overall study context: The recovered donors of Cohort 3 showed two negative PCRs, clearance, or symptom resolution.

Measured with immunoSEQ multiplex PCR; TCRdb has only the in-frame clones, and not every one. The table includes some 180,000 clones, 86% detected once. With V trimmed by 3 bases and J by 5 bases, 11 bases remained unmatched. Germline loops: CDR1 DFQATT, CDR2 SNEGSKA (reference sequence). The CDR3 length is 16 residues. The rearrangement links TRBV20-1 to TRBJ2-2, with 8 bases lining up with TRBD2. Material for sequencing was PBMCs or T cells enriched from blood (not recorded which). The TCR comes from a woman aged 40 to 50 in a cohort exposed to, infected with or recovered from COVID-19 (not recorded which). The CDR3 loop reads CSASTGRARVTGELFF. In DNA, the CDR3 is TGCAGTGCTAGTACCGGGAGGGCCCGGGTTACCGGGGAGCTGTTTTTT.